Here is one T cell receptor beta chain with its context. The CDR3 has 13 amino acids. CDR1 and CDR2 (germline): MGHRA, YSYEKL. Between the trimmed V and J ends, which lost 4 bases and 5 bases, there was a span of 11 bases. All of the isolated RNA was reverse transcribed, so expressed TCRB transcripts were sequenced. Profiled with immunoSEQ multiplex PCR; TCRdb holds only in-frame clones, not every one. The sample records about 210,000 clones, 11% being singletons. The record originates from a study of beta chain features in type 1 diabetes. J is TRBJ2-5 and V is TRBV4-1; no reliable D call. The origin of this receptor is a young man in good health. What was sequenced was central memory CD4+ T cells from blood. The CDR3 sequence: CASSRDVRETQYF. The CDR3, as DNA: TGCGCCAGCAGCCGCGACGTCCGGGAGACCCAGTACTTC.